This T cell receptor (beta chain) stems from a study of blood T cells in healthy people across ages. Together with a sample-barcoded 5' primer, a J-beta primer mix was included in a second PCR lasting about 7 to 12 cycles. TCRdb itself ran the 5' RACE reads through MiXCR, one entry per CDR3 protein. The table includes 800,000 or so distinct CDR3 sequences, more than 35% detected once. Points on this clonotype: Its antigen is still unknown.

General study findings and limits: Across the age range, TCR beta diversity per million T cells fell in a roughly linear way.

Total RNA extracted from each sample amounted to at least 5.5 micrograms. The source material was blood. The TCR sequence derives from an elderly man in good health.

CDR3 in DNA: TGTGCCAGCAGTAGCCAATCCGGGACTAGTGTCGGGGTGGCGCAGTTCTTC. This encodes CASSSQSGTSVGVAQFF. This chain uses TRBV2 with TRBJ2-1, with 8 bases fitting TRBD2. Germline CDR1 SNHLY, CDR2 FYNNEI. The length of the CDR3 is 17 residues. V lost 5 bases and J lost 12; bases outside the gene matches: 21.